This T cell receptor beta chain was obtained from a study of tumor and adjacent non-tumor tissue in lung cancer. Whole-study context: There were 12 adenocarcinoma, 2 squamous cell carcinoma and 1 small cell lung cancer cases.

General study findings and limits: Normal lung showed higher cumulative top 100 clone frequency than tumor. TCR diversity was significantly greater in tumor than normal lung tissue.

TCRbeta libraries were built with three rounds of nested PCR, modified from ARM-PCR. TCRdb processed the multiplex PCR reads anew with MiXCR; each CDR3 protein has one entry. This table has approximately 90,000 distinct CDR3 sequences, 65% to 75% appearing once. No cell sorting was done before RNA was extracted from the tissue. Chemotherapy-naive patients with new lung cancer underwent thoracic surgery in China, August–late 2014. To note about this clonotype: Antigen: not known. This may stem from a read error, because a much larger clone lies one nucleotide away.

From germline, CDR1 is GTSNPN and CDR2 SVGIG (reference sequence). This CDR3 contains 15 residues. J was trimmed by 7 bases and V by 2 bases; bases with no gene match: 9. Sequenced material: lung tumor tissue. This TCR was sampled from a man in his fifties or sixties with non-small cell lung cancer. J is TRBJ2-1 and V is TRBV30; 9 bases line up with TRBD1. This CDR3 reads CAWSRVGQGINEQFF. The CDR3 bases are TGTGCCTGGAGTAGAGTAGGACAGGGGATAAATGAGCAGTTCTTC. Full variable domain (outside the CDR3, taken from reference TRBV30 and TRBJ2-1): SQTIHQWPATLVQPVGSPLSLECTVEGTSNPNLYWYRQAAGRGLQLLFYSVGIGQISSEVPQNLSASRPQDRQFILSSKKLLLSDSGFYLCAWSRVGQGINEQFFGPGTRLTVL.